This TCR beta chain was found in a study of identical twins. The CDR3 totals 15 residues. The germline V gene has CDR1 SGDLS and CDR2 YYNGEE. Trimming took 2 bases from V and 0 from J, leaving 11 bases between them. TCRdb passed the 5' RACE reads through MiXCR, listing each CDR3 protein once. The table includes 690,000 or so distinct CDR3 sequences, roughly 6.2% detected once. Study-wide points: Fewer insertions characterized abundant cord blood beta clonotypes, whereas memory repertoires showed none.

Points on this clonotype: The antigen is unknown.

This chain joins TRBV9 and TRBJ1-1; D unclear. The receptor comes from a young man in good health. Sequences were obtained from naive T cells sorted from blood. The CDR3 reads CASSVPGIVNTEAFF. CDR3 coding DNA: TGTGCCAGCAGCGTCCCGGGTATTGTGAACACTGAAGCTTTCTTT.